This entry lists 5 T cell receptor beta chains sequenced from one sample in a study of CD8 T cells in ankylosing spondylitis. TCRdb independently ran MiXCR on the 5' RACE reads; one entry per CDR3 protein. The repertoire holds 300,000 to 400,000 distinct CDR3 sequences, with around 10% as singletons. The sequenced material came from blood, either unsorted or a sorted T cell fraction (not recorded which). All receptors derive from a female donor with ankylosing spondylitis or in good health (not recorded which).

The chain carries TRBV5-8 and TRBJ2-3; TRBD2 agrees at 8 bases. The junction had 4 bases not matched to a gene; V was cut back by 0 bases and J by 4 bases. CDR1 SGHTS and CDR2 YDEGEE come from the germline V gene. CDR3 length equals 15 residues. DNA of the CDR3: TGTGCCAGCAGCTTGGCGGGGGGGGGCGCAGATACGCAGTATTTT. This encodes CASSLAGGGADTQYF.

This clonotype has at least ten counts. V usage is TRBV20-1 and J usage is TRBJ2-1, with a weak D call TRBD2 (6 bases). Trimming took off 4 bases at V and 5 bases at J, with 18 bases between the two ends. The germline gives CDR1 DFQATT, CDR2 SNEGSKA (reference sequence). The CDR3 runs to 15 residues. The CDR3 coding sequence is TGCAGTGCTATTCTCCCACTAGCAGATAACAATGAGCAGTTCTTC. It is translated as CSAILPLADNNEQFF.

The sample holds a few counts of this clonotype. The chain uses TRBV7-2 and TRBJ2-5, with 13 positions matching TRBD2. The CDR3 runs to 17 residues. V shed 1 base, J shed 2 bases, and the junction held 4 bases outside the gene matches. Germline CDR1 and CDR2: SGHTA and FQGNSA. The CDR3 here is CASSLGTSGGSQETQYF. In nucleotides, the CDR3 is TGTGCCAGCAGCTTAGGGACTAGCGGGGGCTCTCAAGAGACCCAGTACTTC.

This sequence joins TRBV7-2 and TRBJ2-3; the match to TRBD2 covers 7 bases. V lost 3 bases to trimming and J lost 4 bases; unmatched junction nucleotides: 4. This CDR3 has 14 amino acids. Germline V gene data show CDR1 as SGHTA and CDR2 as FQGNSA. The CDR3 sequence is CASSFWGGADTQYF. CDR3 DNA sequence: TGTGCCAGCAGCTTTTGGGGGGGAGCAGATACGCAGTATTTT.

This clonotype was seen at least ten times. V gene TRBV5-1 combines with J gene TRBJ2-1, with D perhaps matching TRBD1 (6 bases). The V end was cut by 4 bases, the J end by 6 bases, with 17 bases between. The CDR3 extends over 15 amino acids. Per the germline V gene, CDR1 is SGHRS and CDR2 is YFSETQ. The CDR3 loop reads CASSDRQAGSNEQFF. In nucleotides, the CDR3 is TGCGCCAGCAGCGATAGACAGGCGGGCTCCAATGAGCAGTTCTTC.